This T cell receptor beta chain comes out of a study of beta chain features in type 1 diabetes. Across the study: Analysis included about 110 million sorted cells drawn from all samples.

Expressed TCRB transcripts were sequenced, since all the RNA that had been isolated was reverse transcribed. TCRdb keeps only in-frame clones here, not all; method: immunoSEQ multiplex PCR. The sample holds more than 150,000 clones, 7% to 10% seen once. The V end was cut by 4 bases, the J end by 2 bases, with 12 bases between. The V gene's germline CDR1 is SGDLS and CDR2 YYNGEE. The CDR3 has 14 residues. Each donor gave one heparinised blood draw averaging approximately 120 mL. This clone occurred a few times. The antigen remains undetermined. The study, taken as a whole, reports: Whether TCRB rearrangement is influenced by HLA type was left unresolved in this analysis. Among all four CD4+ subsets, Type 1 diabetes patients had TCRB CDR3s that were moderately but significantly shorter.

Sequencing was done on a sample of central memory CD4+ T cells from blood. J is TRBJ1-1 and V is TRBV9, with D tentatively TRBD1 (6 bases). The source is a woman aged 18-29 years in good health. CDR3: CASSPGQLNTEAFF. In nucleotides, the CDR3 is TGTGCCAGCAGCCCCGGACAGCTAAACACTGAAGCTTTCTTT.